Below are 31 T cell receptor beta chains sequenced from a single sample in a study of control samples from healthy donors and cancer patients. Clones were sequenced by immunoSEQ multiplex PCR, and TCRdb holds only the in-frame ones, with some missing. The sample includes 60,000 to 75,000 clones, roughly 87% seen only once; the top ten take approximately 5%. The source material was PBMCs. The source is a man aged 55 to 70 with colorectal cancer.

The chain has TRBV19 and TRBJ1-4; no clear D. CDR1 and CDR2 from the germline V gene are LNHDA and SQIVND (reference sequence). The CDR3 runs to 14 residues. V lost 1 base, J lost 6 bases, and 9 bases lay in between. This CDR3 reads CASSIVALDEKLFF. As DNA, the CDR3 is TGTGCCAGTAGTATAGTGGCCCTGGATGAAAAACTGTTTTTT.

The genes are TRBV3-1 (or the pseudogene TRBV3-2) and TRBJ1-2; D ambiguous. CDR1 is LGHDT, CDR2 YNNKEL, per germline (reference sequence). CDR3 length equals 16 residues. The germline V and J ends were trimmed by 4 bases and 1 base, with 16 bases remaining between them. CDR3 nucleotides: TGTGCCAGCAGCCCCGTGGTAGGGAGGGTTAACTATGGCTACACCTTC. It specifies CASSPVVGRVNYGYTF.

Notes on this clone: The sample has other DNA sequences that encode this CDR3 too. The chain couples TRBV6-5 to TRBJ1-2, with TRBD1 identical over 8 bases. After removal of 0 bases from V and 2 bases from J, the junction contained 2 bases not matched to a gene. The CDR3 consists of 15 residues. The V gene's germline CDR1 is MNHEY and CDR2 SVGAGI. The CDR3, as DNA: TGTGCCAGCAGTTACTCGACAGGGGCGAACTATGGCTACACCTTC. Translating it yields CASSYSTGANYGYTF.

The V call is TRBV7-9, the J call TRBJ2-2, with a weak D call TRBD2 (7 bases). V was trimmed by 8 bases and J by 2 bases, leaving 15 bases between them. The CDR3 runs to 15 residues. Germline loops: CDR1 SEHNR, CDR2 FQNEAQ (reference sequence). The CDR3 DNA reads as TGTGCCAGCCCGGAGGGCGGGGGCAACACCGGGGAGCTGTTTTTT. It yields the protein CASPEGGGNTGELFF.

The chain recombines TRBV4-1 with TRBJ2-3, with 7 bases fitting TRBD1. The CDR3 spans 15 residues. Per germline, CDR1 MGHRA and CDR2 YSYEKL. V shed 7 bases and J 1 base; nucleotides not matched to a gene: 8. The DNA for the CDR3 is TGCGCCAGCACCGCTACAGGGGTCCGCACAGATACGCAGTATTTT. It yields the protein CASTATGVRTDTQYF.

This clone was seen once. The chain joins TRBV19 to TRBJ2-1, with TRBD2 identical over 11 bases. Germline values: CDR1 LNHDA, CDR2 SQIVND (reference sequence). V was clipped by 0 bases and J by 1 base; unmatched bases: 11. The CDR3 is made up of 20 amino acids. CDR3 residues: CASSIDSGGANSPSYNEQFF. The CDR3 bases are TGTGCCAGTAGTATAGATAGCGGGGGGGCCAATAGTCCTTCCTACAATGAGCAGTTCTTC.

This clone was picked up a small number of times. This chain uses TRBV11-3 with TRBJ2-2; D call uncertain. Germline assignment: CDR1 SGHNT and CDR2 YENEEA. V was cut by 4 bases and J by 5 bases, with 14 bases left in between. The CDR3 is 15 residues long. The CDR3 protein is CASSSPPSSTGELFF. The DNA of the CDR3 is TGTGCCAGCAGCTCACCCCCTTCTAGTACCGGGGAGCTGTTTTTT.

The chain uses TRBV18 and TRBJ2-6, with unresolved D. Per germline, CDR1 KGHSH and CDR2 LQKENI. Trimming shortened V by 8 bases and J by 0 bases, and 5 bases separated the two germline ends. This CDR3 contains 13 residues. In DNA, the CDR3 is TGTGCCAGCCCCACCTCTGGGGCCAACGTCCTGACTTTC. Translated, it gives CASPTSGANVLTF.

V and J are TRBV7-9 and TRBJ1-4; no reliable D call. Trimming stripped 1 base from V and 8 bases from J, with 11 bases between. The CDR3 sequence is 14 residues long. From germline, CDR1 is SEHNR and CDR2 FQNEAQ (reference sequence). CDR3 protein: CASSLDTRIEKLFF. The CDR3 DNA follows: TGTGCCAGCAGCTTAGACACGAGGATAGAAAAACTGTTTTTT.

This chain joins TRBV7-9 and TRBJ2-5; D unclear. CDR1 is SEHNR and CDR2 is FQNEAQ in the germline V gene (reference sequence). V was shortened by 5 bases and J by 2 bases, with 6 bases between the two germline ends. This CDR3 has 12 residues. DNA of the CDR3: TGTGCCAGCAGCACCCAACAAGAGACCCAGTACTTC. It encodes CASSTQQETQYF.

The V gene is TRBV10-2, the J gene TRBJ2-3; D remains ambiguous. Germline loops: CDR1 WSHSY, CDR2 SAAADI. This CDR3 spans 13 amino acids. V lost 7 bases to trimming and J lost 1 base, with 9 bases between them. The CDR3 DNA is TGCGCCAGCACCGTGTCGGGCACAGATACGCAGTATTTT. Translated, it gives CASTVSGTDTQYF.

Note on this clone: Relative to the germline gene, one junction end is altered; a read error may explain this. The rearrangement links TRBV14 to TRBJ1-3; unclear D gene. This CDR3 region has 15 residues. CDR1 SGHDN and CDR2 FVKESK come from the germline V gene. DNA of the CDR3: TGTGCCAGCAGTCAAGGTCACTTCTCTGGAAACACCATATATTTT. This codes for CASSQGHFSGNTIYF.

This chain connects TRBV3-1 (or the pseudogene TRBV3-2) to TRBJ1-4; 10 bases agree with TRBD1. Trimming took 4 bases from V and 5 from J; bases not matched to a gene: 4. The CDR3 consists of 15 residues. Germline CDR1 LGHDT, CDR2 YNNKEL (reference sequence). The CDR3 region has the DNA TGTGCCAGCAGCCTCCGGACAGGGGGAAATGAAAAACTGTTTTTT. Protein sequence: CASSLRTGGNEKLFF.

The V call is TRBV5-5, the J call TRBJ2-3; 11 bases are shared with TRBD2. The CDR3 is 16 residues long. Trimming removed 1 base from V and 4 bases from J; junction bases left unmatched: 5. From germline, CDR1 is SGHKS and CDR2 YYEKEE (reference sequence). The CDR3 spells CASSLTSGGVADTQYF. In DNA form, the CDR3 reads TGTGCCAGCAGCTTGACTAGCGGGGGAGTCGCAGATACGCAGTATTTT.

The chain links TRBV7-2 to TRBJ2-1, with TRBD2 matching over 11 bases. Trimming at V came to 4 bases and at J to 3 bases, leaving 2 bases not matched to a gene. CDR3 length: 15 amino acids. Germline CDR1 reads SGHTA; CDR2 reads FQGNSA. Here the CDR3 DNA reads TGTGCCAGCAGCTGGCTAGCGGGGGGCTACAATGAGCAGTTCTTC. It is translated as CASSWLAGGYNEQFF. The full variable domain, rest sourced from reference TRBV7-2 and TRBJ2-1, is GAGVSQSPSNKVTEKGKDVELRCDPISGHTALYWYRQSLGQGLEFLIYFQGNSAPDKSGLPSDRFSAERTGGSVSTLTIQRTQQEDSAVYLCASSWLAGGYNEQFFGPGTRLTVL.

V usage is TRBV4-3 and J usage is TRBJ1-5, with D maybe TRBD1 (6 bases). Trimming removed 1 base at V and 4 bases at J, with 8 bases between. This CDR3 has 14 amino acids. The germline V gene encodes CDR1 LGHNA and CDR2 YSLEER. This chain's CDR3 is CASSQVQGNQPQHF. For the CDR3, the DNA is TGCGCCAGCAGCCAAGTACAGGGTAATCAGCCCCAGCATTTT.

The rearrangement joins TRBV7-2 to TRBJ1-1; 8 bases fit TRBD1. Germline V gives CDR1 SGHTA, CDR2 FQGNSA. V shed 0 bases and J 1 base; nucleotides not matched to a gene: 1. The CDR3 sequence is 15 residues long. The CDR3 sequence: CASSLAGTGNTEAFF. CDR3 bases: TGTGCCAGCAGCTTAGCGGGGACAGGGAACACTGAAGCTTTCTTT.

This rearrangement joins TRBV30 to TRBJ1-4, with TRBD1 matching over 9 bases. Germline loops: CDR1 GTSNPN, CDR2 SVGIG (reference sequence). The V gene end was trimmed by 3 bases and the J gene end by 0 bases; junction bases not matched to a gene: 8. This CDR3 is 17 amino acids long. The CDR3, as DNA: TGTGCCTGGAGGCCGCGGACAGGGGTAACAACTAATGAAAAACTGTTTTTT. Translating gives CAWRPRTGVTTNEKLFF.

This sequence joins TRBV2 and TRBJ1-2; 10 positions agree with TRBD1. The germline gives CDR1 SNHLY, CDR2 FYNNEI. The CDR3 is made up of 14 amino acids. Losses at the gene ends were 2 bases for V and 7 bases for J; bases not matched to a gene: 4. CDR3 DNA: TGTGCCAGCAGTGAATGGGACAGGGGCGGTGGCTACACCTTC. Its protein is CASSEWDRGGGYTF. Supplemented by reference TRBV2 and TRBJ1-2, the full variable domain reads EPEVTQTPSHQVTQMGQEVILRCVPISNHLYFYWYRQILGQKVEFLVSFYNNEISEKSEIFDDQFSVERPDGSNFTLKIRSTKLEDSAMYFCASSEWDRGGGYTFGSGTRLTVV.

CDR3 coding DNA: TGTGCCAGCAGCTTGGCCTGGGACAGGGACACTGAAGCTTTCTTT. Translation: CASSLAWDRDTEAFF. This chain joins TRBV5-5 and TRBJ1-1; 9 nucleotides agree with TRBD1. Per germline, CDR1 SGHKS and CDR2 YYEKEE (reference sequence). The CDR3 is 15 amino acids. V trimming: 0 bases; J trimming: 3 bases; junction bases outside the gene matches: 3. Based on the CDR3 plus reference TRBV5-5 and TRBJ1-1, the full variable domain is DAGVTQSPTHLIKTRGQQVTLRCSPISGHKSVSWYQQVLGQGPQFIFQYYEKEERGRGNFPDRFSARQFPNYSSELNVNALLLGDSALYLCASSLAWDRDTEAFFGQGTRLTVV.

This clone was observed a handful of times. The chain combines TRBV4-1 with TRBJ1-5; weak D call: TRBD1 (5 bases). V lost 1 base, J lost 0 bases, and 16 bases lay in between. The length of the CDR3 is 18 residues. Germline CDR1 reads MGHRA; CDR2 reads YSYEKL. CDR3 protein: CASSQAYSREGSNQPQHF. CDR3 bases: TGCGCCAGCAGCCAAGCCTACTCCAGGGAGGGTAGCAATCAGCCCCAGCATTTT.

The V and J genes are TRBV27 and TRBJ2-1, with D possibly being TRBD2 (5 bases). Trimming left V 7 bases short and J 9 bases short, with 28 bases between. This CDR3 contains 17 residues. Germline V gives CDR1 MNHEY, CDR2 SMNVEV (reference sequence). CDR3 sequence reads: CASTRGRAKDLTGEQFF. The DNA for the CDR3 is TGTGCCAGCACCCGAGGGCGGGCGAAAGATTTGACCGGTGAGCAGTTCTTC.

This chain connects TRBV7-3 to TRBJ1-2; 12 positions match TRBD1. The trim removed 2 bases at V and 7 bases at J, leaving 11 bases unmatched. CDR3 length: 17 residues. Germline values: CDR1 SGHTA, CDR2 FQGTGA. The chain's CDR3 is CASSLSGTGGALGGYTF. As DNA, the CDR3 is TGTGCCAGCAGCTTATCCGGGACAGGGGGCGCTCTGGGTGGCTACACCTTC.

The chain employs TRBV7-9 and TRBJ2-2, with D possibly being TRBD1 or TRBD2 (6 bases each). This CDR3 has 15 residues. V was clipped by 7 bases and J by 2 bases, with 14 bases between them. Germline loops: CDR1 SEHNR, CDR2 FQNEAQ (reference sequence). DNA of the CDR3: TGTGCCAGCATCTCCTCGGGGGCCAACACCGGGGAGCTGTTTTTT. This encodes CASISSGANTGELFF. Filled out from reference TRBV7-9 and TRBJ2-2, the complete variable domain reads DTGVSQNPRHKITKRGQNVTFRCDPISEHNRLYWYRQTLGQGPEFLTYFQNEAQLEKSRLLSDRFSAERPKGSFSTLEIQRTEQGDSAMYLCASISSGANTGELFFGEGSRLTVL.

The chain joins TRBV30 to TRBJ1-6, with D possibly TRBD1 on 5 matching bases. V lost 5 bases to trimming and J lost 4 bases, with 18 bases between them. This CDR3 comprises 16 residues. The V gene's germline CDR1 is GTSNPN and CDR2 SVGIG (reference sequence). The CDR3 sequence is CAWSLDWGRYNSPLHF. CDR3 in DNA: TGTGCCTGGTCGTTAGATTGGGGCCGGTATAATTCACCCCTCCACTTT.

The chain carries TRBV6-5 and TRBJ2-7; D is possibly TRBD1 or TRBD2 (5 bases each). Per germline, CDR1 MNHEY and CDR2 SVGAGI. The CDR3 covers 13 residues. V was trimmed by 6 bases and J by 1 base, leaving 10 bases between them. The CDR3 DNA reads as TGTGCCAGCAGCTCGGGACGGTCCTACGAGCAGTACTTC. Its translation is CASSSGRSYEQYF.

V is TRBV5-1 and J is TRBJ1-2, with a weak D call TRBD1 (6 bases). The germline V gene has CDR1 SGHRS and CDR2 YFSETQ. Trimming stripped 4 bases from V and 4 bases from J, with 14 bases between. The CDR3 has 14 residues. CDR3 sequence (DNA): TGCGCCAGCAGCCTAAACAGGGAGTCCTATGGCTACACCTTC. Translating gives CASSLNRESYGYTF.

V usage is TRBV18 and J usage is TRBJ2-7; possibly TRBD1 or TRBD2 for D (6 bases each). V lost 11 bases, J lost 5 bases, and 16 bases lay in between. The CDR3 sequence is 12 residues long. Germline lookup yields CDR1 KGHSH and CDR2 LQKENI. CDR3 nucleotide sequence: TGTGCCGGGGGGTCCGGGGGCCACGAGCAGTACTTC. This encodes CAGGSGGHEQYF.

The chain couples TRBV19 to TRBJ1-1; maybe TRBD1 (5 bases). The ends were cut back, 6 bases at V and 5 bases at J, with 10 bases in the middle. The germline gives CDR1 LNHDA, CDR2 SQIVND (reference sequence). The CDR3 contains 12 residues. The CDR3 protein is CASSFRETEAFF. The CDR3 DNA sequence: TGTGCCAGTAGCTTCAGGGAGACTGAAGCTTTCTTT.

This chain links TRBV4-1 with TRBJ2-3; 13 bases agree with TRBD2. J lost 0 bases, V lost 4 bases, and 7 bases had no gene match. The CDR3 covers 18 residues. Germline loops: CDR1 MGHRA, CDR2 YSYEKL. In DNA, the CDR3 is TGCGCCAGCAGCCTAGCTGGGACTAGCGGGGTGAGCACAGATACGCAGTATTTT. Its protein is CASSLAGTSGVSTDTQYF.

This rearrangement joins TRBV30 to TRBJ2-1; D call uncertain. The germline gives CDR1 GTSNPN, CDR2 SVGIG (reference sequence). The V end lost 3 bases, the J end lost 1 base, and 4 bases lay between the germline ends. The length of the CDR3 is 12 residues. The CDR3, as DNA: TGTGCCTGGAGCCCGTCCTACAATGAGCAGTTCTTC. Translation: CAWSPSYNEQFF. Using reference TRBV30 and TRBJ2-1 for the parts outside the CDR3, the full variable domain is SQTIHQWPATLVQPVGSPLSLECTVEGTSNPNLYWYRQAAGRGLQLLFYSVGIGQISSEVPQNLSASRPQDRQFILSSKKLLLSDSGFYLCAWSPSYNEQFFGPGTRLTVL.